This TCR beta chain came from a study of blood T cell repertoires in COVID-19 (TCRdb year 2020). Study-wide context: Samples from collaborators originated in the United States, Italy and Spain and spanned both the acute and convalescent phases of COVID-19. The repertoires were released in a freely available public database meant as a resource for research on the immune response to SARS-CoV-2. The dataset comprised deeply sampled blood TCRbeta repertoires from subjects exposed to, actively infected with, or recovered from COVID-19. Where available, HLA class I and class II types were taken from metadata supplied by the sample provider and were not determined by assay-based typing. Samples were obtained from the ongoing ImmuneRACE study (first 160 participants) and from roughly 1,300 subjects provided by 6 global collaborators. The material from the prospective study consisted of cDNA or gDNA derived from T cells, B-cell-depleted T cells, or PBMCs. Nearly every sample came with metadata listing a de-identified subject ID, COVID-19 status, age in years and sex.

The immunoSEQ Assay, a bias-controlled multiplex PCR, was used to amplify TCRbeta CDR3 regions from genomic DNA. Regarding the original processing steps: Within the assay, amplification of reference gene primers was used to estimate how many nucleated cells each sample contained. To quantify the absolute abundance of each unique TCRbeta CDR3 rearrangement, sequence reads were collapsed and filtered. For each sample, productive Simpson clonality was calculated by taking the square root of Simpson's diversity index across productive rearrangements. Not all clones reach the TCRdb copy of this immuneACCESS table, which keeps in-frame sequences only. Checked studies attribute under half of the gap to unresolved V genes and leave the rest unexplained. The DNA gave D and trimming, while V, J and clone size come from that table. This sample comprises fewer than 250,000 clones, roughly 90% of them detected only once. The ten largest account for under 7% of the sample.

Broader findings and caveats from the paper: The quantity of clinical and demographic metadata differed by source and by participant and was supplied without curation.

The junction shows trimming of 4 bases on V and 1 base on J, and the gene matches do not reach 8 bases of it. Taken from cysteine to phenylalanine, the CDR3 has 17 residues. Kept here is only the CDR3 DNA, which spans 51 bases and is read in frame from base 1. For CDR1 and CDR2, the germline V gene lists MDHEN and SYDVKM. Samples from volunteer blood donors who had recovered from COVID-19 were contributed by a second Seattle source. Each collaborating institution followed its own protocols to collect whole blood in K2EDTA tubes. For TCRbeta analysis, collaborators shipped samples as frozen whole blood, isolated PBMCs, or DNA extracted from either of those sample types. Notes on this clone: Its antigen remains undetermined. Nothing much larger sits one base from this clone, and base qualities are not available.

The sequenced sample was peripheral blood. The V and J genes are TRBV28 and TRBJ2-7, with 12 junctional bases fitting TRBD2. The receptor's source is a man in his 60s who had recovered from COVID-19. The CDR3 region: CASSSRGLAGLSYEQYF. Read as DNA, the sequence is TGTGCCAGCAGTTCCCGCGGACTAGCGGGGCTATCCTACGAGCAGTACTTC.